This TCR beta chain was profiled in a study of cytomegalovirus exposure and HLA in healthy donors. Points from the study as a whole: Most TCR sequences were seen very rarely across donors, but some public TCRs occurred in many.

The germline CDR1 and CDR2 sequences are SEHNR and FQNEAQ (reference sequence). This CDR3 is 12 amino acids long. Losses at the gene ends were 9 bases for V and 5 bases for J; bases not matched to a gene: 3. Comment on this clone: What it binds is unknown.

Amplification used 60 Vbeta primers and 13 Jbeta primers. TCRdb's copy holds only in-frame clones and misses some; the assay was immunoSEQ multiplex PCR. The table lists some 90,000 clones, under 90% of them singletons, with under 5.5% in the top ten. The clonotype comes from a woman in her 70s in good health and CMV-seropositive. This chain uses TRBV7-9 with TRBJ2-3; 9 bases agree with TRBD2. What was sequenced was PBMCs. The CDR3 protein is CASGTSLDTQYF. CDR3 DNA sequence: TGTGCCAGTGGGACTAGCTTAGATACGCAGTATTTT.